The clone carrying this TCR beta chain is medium-sized in the sample. Time point in this sample: blood at routine non-recurrence follow-up after resection. From the 5' RACE reads, TCRdb called clonotypes with MiXCR, one entry per CDR3 protein. The sample shows about 4,400 distinct CDR3 sequences, about 26% of them seen only once. These data come from a study of spatial heterogeneity in lung cancer. The sequence was obtained from a male donor with early-stage non-small cell lung cancer. The input for sequencing was PBMCs, taken at follow-up.

The CDR3 nucleotides are TGTGCCAGCAGTACCCGAGGGGGCTTTGACCAAGAGACCCAGTACTTC. This sequence encodes CASSTRGGFDQETQYF. This chain joins TRBV25-1 and TRBJ2-5, with 7 bases aligning to TRBD1. There are 16 residues in the CDR3. Germline V gene sequence: CDR1 MGHDK, CDR2 SYGVNS. Trimming at V came to 5 bases and at J to 0 bases, leaving 9 bases not matched to a gene.